Following are 17 T cell receptor beta chains from one sample sequenced in a study of T cell repertoires in cytomegalovirus infection. TCRdb passed the reads through MiXCR, listing each CDR3 protein once. Here the sample spans about 210,000 distinct CDR3 sequences, 5% to 8.5% being singletons. Source material: PBMCs. These receptors originate from a human donor in good health (CMV status not recorded). Some clones in this sample may be carry-over from other donors' samples.

This clonotype was observed many times. This rearrangement joins TRBV5-6 to TRBJ1-6, with D uncertain. Between the trimmed V and J ends, which lost 1 base and 13 bases, there was a span of 9 bases. Per the germline V gene, CDR1 is SGHDT and CDR2 is YYEEEE. This CDR3 is 12 amino acids long. The CDR3 nucleotides are TGTGCCAGCAGCTTGATCTCCACGCCCCTCCACTTT. It translates to CASSLISTPLHF.

This clonotype showed up just a few times. The chain employs TRBV2 and TRBJ2-7, with 7 bases fitting TRBD1. There are 14 residues in the CDR3. Losses at the gene ends were 3 bases for V and 6 bases for J; bases not matched to a gene: 8. Germline-derived CDR1 and CDR2 are SNHLY and FYNNEI. The CDR3 DNA follows: TGTGCCAGCAGTGACAACAGGGGAAAGACCGAGCAGTACTTC. Translating gives CASSDNRGKTEQYF.

This clonotype showed up many times. The genes are TRBV5-1 and TRBJ2-3; TRBD2 matches 9 bases. CDR1 and CDR2 from the germline V gene are SGHRS and YFSETQ. The V and J ends lost 1 base and 1 base, in that order; junction bases with no gene match: 7. The CDR3 is made up of 17 amino acids. As DNA, the CDR3 is TGCGCCAGCAGCTTGCTGGCGGTAGCGGGGGGCACAGATACGCAGTATTTT. It codes for CASSLLAVAGGTDTQYF.

This clonotype appeared many times. The chain is built from TRBV7-2 and TRBJ1-2, with 10 bases lining up with TRBD1. Germline-derived CDR1 and CDR2 are SGHTA and FQGNSA. V lost 3 bases to trimming and J lost 6 bases; unmatched junction nucleotides: 4. This CDR3 has 14 amino acids. The CDR3 region is CASSFQGQGDGYTF. The CDR3 DNA reads TGTGCCAGCAGCTTCCAAGGACAGGGGGATGGCTACACCTTC.

This clonotype appeared many times. This chain joins TRBV20-1 and TRBJ1-6; D is undetermined. V was cut by 0 bases and J by 5 bases, with 8 bases left in between. CDR3 length: 14 residues. The germline V gene encodes CDR1 DFQATT and CDR2 SNEGSKA (reference sequence). The CDR3 sequence: CSARDRTNNSPLHF. The CDR3, as DNA: TGCAGTGCTAGAGACCGGACGAATAATTCACCCCTCCACTTT.

This clonotype was recorded many times. The chain recombines TRBV12-3 or TRBV12-4 with TRBJ1-1; TRBD1 matches 7 bases. V gave up 5 bases and J gave up 0 bases; unmatched junction bases: 6. The CDR3 covers 15 residues. In DNA form, the CDR3 reads TGTGCCAGCAGTCCCGTGACAGGGTTGAACACTGAAGCTTTCTTT. It specifies CASSPVTGLNTEAFF.

This clonotype was counted many times. V gene TRBV7-9 combines with J gene TRBJ1-2; possibly TRBD1 for D (5 bases). Trimming shortened V by 4 bases and J by 6 bases, and 12 bases separated the two germline ends. CDR1 and CDR2 (germline): SEHNR, FQNEAQ (reference sequence). This CDR3 is built from 13 residues. The CDR3 loop is CASSSRPGDGYTF. The DNA for the CDR3 is TGTGCCAGCAGCTCCCGCCCGGGGGATGGCTACACCTTC.

V gene TRBV7-3 combines with J gene TRBJ2-6; a weak D match, TRBD1 (5 bases). The CDR3 length is 16 residues. The V gene lost 5 bases and the J gene lost 0 bases, with 11 bases spanning the gap. The germline CDR1 and CDR2 sequences are SGHTA and FQGTGA. The CDR3 loop reads CASSVITGSGANVLTF. In DNA form, the CDR3 reads TGTGCCAGCAGCGTAATAACAGGCTCTGGGGCCAACGTCCTGACTTTC.

Ten or more counts support this clonotype. V and J are TRBV20-1 and TRBJ2-1; a weak D match, TRBD2 (6 bases). Germline CDR1 DFQATT, CDR2 SNEGSKA (reference sequence). The CDR3 is 13 residues long. This CDR3 is CIAARAAYNEQFF. DNA for the CDR3: TGCATAGCGGCCAGGGCAGCCTACAATGAGCAGTTCTTC.

This clonotype was detected many times. J is TRBJ2-1 and V is TRBV7-2; D remains ambiguous. CDR3 length: 11 amino acids. The V end was cut by 5 bases, the J end by 4 bases, with 3 bases between. Germline CDR1 reads SGHTA; CDR2 reads FQGNSA. The DNA for the CDR3 is TGTGCCAGCAGCAAGTACAATGAGCAGTTCTTC. It encodes CASSKYNEQFF.

The chain links TRBV14 to TRBJ1-1; no firm D call. Trimming pared 4 bases from V and 7 bases from J, leaving 16 bases between. Germline CDR1 is SGHDN and CDR2 is FVKESK. This CDR3 is 14 amino acids long. The CDR3 coding sequence is TGTGCCAGCAGCCCGGGAACCCCGGACGGTGAAGCTTTCTTT. It encodes CASSPGTPDGEAFF.

At least ten counts were recorded for this clonotype. The V and J genes are TRBV7-2 and TRBJ1-6, with 9 bases matching TRBD1. The V segment lost 4 bases and the J segment 7 bases; nucleotides outside the gene matches: 5. CDR1 is SGHTA, CDR2 FQGNSA, per germline. This CDR3 spans 15 amino acids. CDR3 sequence (DNA): TGTGCCAGCAGCTGGACAGGGGTGGGGAATTCACCCCTCCACTTT. The encoded protein is CASSWTGVGNSPLHF.

In this sample, this clonotype turned up many times. The gene calls are TRBV7-2 and TRBJ2-5; 14 bases agree with TRBD2. Trimming took 0 bases from V and 7 from J; bases not matched to a gene: 4. Germline V gives CDR1 SGHTA, CDR2 FQGNSA. The CDR3 has 16 residues. CDR3 in DNA: TGTGCCAGCAGCTTAGCGACTAGCGGGGGGGCTGGGACCCAGTACTTC. Translating it yields CASSLATSGGAGTQYF.

This clonotype appeared many times. The chain joins TRBV7-2 to TRBJ2-3; 9 bases agree with TRBD2. The CDR3 runs 16 residues. CDR1 is SGHTA, CDR2 FQGNSA, per germline. The V and J ends lost 4 bases and 1 base, in that order; junction bases with no gene match: 6. CDR3 sequence reads: CASSSASSGGTDTQYF. CDR3 bases: TGTGCCAGCAGCTCGGCCTCTAGCGGGGGCACAGATACGCAGTATTTT.

This clonotype has ten or more counts. The genes are TRBV7-2 and TRBJ1-2; D remains ambiguous. The CDR3 consists of 12 residues. CDR1 is SGHTA, CDR2 FQGNSA, per germline. Trimming removed 5 bases at V and 2 bases at J, with 6 bases between. The CDR3 DNA reads TGTGCCAGCAGCCCACTAAACTATGGCTACACCTTC. It specifies CASSPLNYGYTF.

This clonotype was counted only a few times. This chain connects TRBV20-1 to TRBJ2-3; no clear D gene. CDR1 is DFQATT, CDR2 SNEGSKA, per germline (reference sequence). The CDR3 runs 13 residues. Trimming cost V 5 bases and J 2 bases, with 11 bases left between them. This CDR3 reads CSAPWNPTDTQYF. In nucleotides, the CDR3 is TGCAGTGCTCCCTGGAATCCCACAGATACGCAGTATTTT.

Many counts were recorded for this clonotype. J is TRBJ1-5 and V is TRBV12-3 or TRBV12-4; D is unresolved. This CDR3 is 13 amino acids long. V was cut by 6 bases and J by 5 bases, with 11 bases left in between. The CDR3: CASRKGVHQPQHF. The DNA for the CDR3 is TGTGCCAGCAGAAAGGGAGTCCATCAGCCCCAGCATTTT.